The rows below give T cell receptor beta chains drawn from one sample of a study of immune heterogeneity within non-small cell lung tumors. TCRdb itself ran the multiplex PCR reads through MiXCR, one entry per CDR3 protein. The sample lists approximately 5,000 distinct CDR3 sequences; 20% were seen once. The specimen was lung tumor tissue. The origin of the receptors is a man aged 55 to 70 with non-small cell lung cancer. The CDR3 runs from the conserved cysteine through the conserved F or W. Fields, in order: J gene, clone size, D gene, V gene, CDR3 DNA, CDR3 protein. The D gene is left open where the match is weak. The size field is filled for only some rows; it gives once, few, many or a size class.

J: TRBJ2-1; size: -; D: -; V: TRBV3-1; DNA: TGTGCCAGCAGCCCATGGGCCGACAATGAGCAGTTCTTC; CDR3: CASSPWADNEQFF
J: TRBJ2-7; size: few; D: -; V: TRBV18; DNA: TGTGCCAGCTCACGAGCCGGGCCCGCGGGCGAGCAGTACTTC; CDR3: CASSRAGPAGEQYF
J: TRBJ2-7; size: -; D: -; V: TRBV7-9; DNA: TGTGCCAGCACAGGTGGCGGGGCGCTAGGGGTTTACTACGAGCAGTACTTC; CDR3: CASTGGGALGVYYEQYF
J: TRBJ1-1; size: -; D: -; V: TRBV19; DNA: TGTGCCAGTATATCATTTCTGGGAATCGCTGAAGCTTTCTTT; CDR3: CASISFLGIAEAFF
J: TRBJ1-3; size: few; D: -; V: TRBV20-1; DNA: TGCAGTGCTAGAAGGGCCGGAGTCGGCTCTGGAAACACCATATATTTT; CDR3: CSARRAGVGSGNTIYF
J: TRBJ2-7; size: -; D: -; V: TRBV5-5; DNA: TGTGCCAGCAGCTTGAGGGCCGGGGGTGACTACGAGCAGTACTTC; CDR3: CASSLRAGGDYEQYF
J: TRBJ2-1; size: -; D: TRBD2; V: TRBV24-1; DNA: TGTGCCACCAGTGATAGGACTAGAGGAGATGAGCAGTTCTTC; CDR3: CATSDRTRGDEQFF
J: TRBJ2-7; size: medium-sized; D: TRBD1; V: TRBV10-3; DNA: TGTGCCATCAGGGCAGACAGGGGAATACGCGAGCAGTACTTC; CDR3: CAIRADRGIREQYF
J: TRBJ1-2; size: medium-sized; D: -; V: TRBV7-6; DNA: TGTGCCAGCAGCAACCCGGGTCGGGGCTACACCTTC; CDR3: CASSNPGRGYTF
J: TRBJ2-2; size: medium-sized; D: TRBD1; V: TRBV6-2/TRBV6-3; DNA: TGTGCCAGCAGGCAACAGGGGTTCGACACCGGGGAGCTGTTTTTT; CDR3: CASRQQGFDTGELFF
J: TRBJ1-2; size: medium-sized; D: -; V: TRBV12-3/TRBV12-4; DNA: TGTGCCAGCAGTTTATTTGTCTCCTCTAACTATGGCTACACCTTC; CDR3: CASSLFVSSNYGYTF
J: TRBJ1-1; size: -; D: -; V: TRBV7-9; DNA: TGTGCCAGCAGCGATAGCGCCGGGCCTGAAGCTTTCTTT; CDR3: CASSDSAGPEAFF
J: TRBJ2-1; size: -; D: TRBD2; V: TRBV27; DNA: TGTGCCAGCAGTTTAGCCGGGACTAGCGTGTACAATGAGCAGTTCTTC; CDR3: CASSLAGTSVYNEQFF
J: TRBJ2-3; size: few; D: TRBD2; V: TRBV27; DNA: TGTGCCAGCAGATCAATGGGACTAGCGGGAGGAGATACGCAGTATTTT; CDR3: CASRSMGLAGGDTQYF
J: TRBJ2-1; size: few; D: -; V: TRBV15; DNA: TGTGCCACCAGCAGAGATGACACGTCTAACGGGCAGTTCTTC; CDR3: CATSRDDTSNGQFF